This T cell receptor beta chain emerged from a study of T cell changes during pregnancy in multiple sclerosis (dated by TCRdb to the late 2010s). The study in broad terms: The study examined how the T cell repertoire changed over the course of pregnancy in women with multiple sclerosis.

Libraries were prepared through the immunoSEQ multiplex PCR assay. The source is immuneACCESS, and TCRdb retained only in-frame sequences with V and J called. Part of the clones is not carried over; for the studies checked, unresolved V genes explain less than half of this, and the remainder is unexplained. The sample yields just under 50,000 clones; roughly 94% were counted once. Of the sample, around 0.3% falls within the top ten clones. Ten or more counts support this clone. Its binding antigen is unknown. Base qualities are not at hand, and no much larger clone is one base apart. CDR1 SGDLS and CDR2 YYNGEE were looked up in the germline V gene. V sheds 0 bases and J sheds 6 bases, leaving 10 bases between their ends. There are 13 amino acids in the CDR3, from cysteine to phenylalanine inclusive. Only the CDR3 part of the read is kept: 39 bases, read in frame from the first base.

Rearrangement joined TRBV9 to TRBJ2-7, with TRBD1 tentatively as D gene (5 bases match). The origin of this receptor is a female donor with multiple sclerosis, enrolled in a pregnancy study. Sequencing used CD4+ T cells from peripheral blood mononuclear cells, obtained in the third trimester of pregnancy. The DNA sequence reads TGTGCCAGCAGCGTAGGCAGGGTGGCCGAGCAGTACTTC. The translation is CASSVGRVAEQYF.